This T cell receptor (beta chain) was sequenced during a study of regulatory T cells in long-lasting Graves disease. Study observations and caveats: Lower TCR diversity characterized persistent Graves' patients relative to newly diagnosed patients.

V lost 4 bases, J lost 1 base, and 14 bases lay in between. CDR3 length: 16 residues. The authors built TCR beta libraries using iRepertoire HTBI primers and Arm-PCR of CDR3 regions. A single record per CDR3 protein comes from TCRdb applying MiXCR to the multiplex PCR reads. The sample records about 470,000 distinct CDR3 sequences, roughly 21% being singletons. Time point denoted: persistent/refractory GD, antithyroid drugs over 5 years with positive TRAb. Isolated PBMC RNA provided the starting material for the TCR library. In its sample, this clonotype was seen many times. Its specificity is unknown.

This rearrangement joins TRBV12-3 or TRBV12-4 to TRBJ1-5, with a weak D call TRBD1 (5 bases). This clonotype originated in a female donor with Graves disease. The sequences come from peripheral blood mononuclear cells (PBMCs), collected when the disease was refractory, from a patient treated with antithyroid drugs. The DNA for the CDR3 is TGTGCCAGCAGTTCACATCCCGGGGCGAGCAATCAGCCCCAGCATTTT. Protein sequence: CASSSHPGASNQPQHF.